The clone carrying this T cell receptor (beta chain) came up a few times. The antigen is undetermined. V gave up 1 base and J gave up 11 bases, with 15 bases separating them. This CDR3 comprises 14 residues. Germline V gene sequence: CDR1 LGHNA, CDR2 YNFKEQ. This sample was included in a study of T cells after yellow fever vaccination. Study-wide points: Reappearance after the booster was observed for most primary-vaccination clones (96% CD4, approximately 90% CD8).

Using its own MiXCR run on the 5' RACE reads, TCRdb lists one record per CDR3 protein. The top ten clones hold roughly 16% of a sample with under 550,000 distinct CDR3 sequences, just over 20% of them seen once. V is TRBV4-2 and J is TRBJ1-5; D unclear. The sample in question was PBMCs, obtained approximately 20 days after the first yellow fever vaccination. This receptor was identified in a man aged 18 to 30 who received the YFV17D yellow fever vaccine. The CDR3 bases are TGTGCCAGCAGCCAAGCGGCAGAGGGTTTGGCCCAGCATTTT. Protein: CASSQAAEGLAQHF.